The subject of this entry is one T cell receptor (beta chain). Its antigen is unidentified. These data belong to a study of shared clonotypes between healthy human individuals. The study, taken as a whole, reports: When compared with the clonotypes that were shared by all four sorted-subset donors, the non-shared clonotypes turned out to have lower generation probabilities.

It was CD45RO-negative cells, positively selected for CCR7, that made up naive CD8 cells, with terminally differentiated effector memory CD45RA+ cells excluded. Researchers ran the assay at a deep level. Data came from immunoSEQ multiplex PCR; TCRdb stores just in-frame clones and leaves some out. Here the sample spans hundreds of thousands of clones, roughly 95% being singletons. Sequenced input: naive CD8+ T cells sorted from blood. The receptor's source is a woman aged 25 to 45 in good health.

The CDR3 nucleotides read TGTGCCACCAGCAGAGATAAGTTTGAGCAGTACTTC. Its protein is CATSRDKFEQYF. The J gene is TRBJ2-7, the V gene TRBV15; no reliable D call. The V end lost 0 bases, the J end lost 7 bases, and 7 bases lay between the germline ends. The germline V gene encodes CDR1 LNHNV and CDR2 YYDKDF (reference sequence). This CDR3 is 12 amino acids long.